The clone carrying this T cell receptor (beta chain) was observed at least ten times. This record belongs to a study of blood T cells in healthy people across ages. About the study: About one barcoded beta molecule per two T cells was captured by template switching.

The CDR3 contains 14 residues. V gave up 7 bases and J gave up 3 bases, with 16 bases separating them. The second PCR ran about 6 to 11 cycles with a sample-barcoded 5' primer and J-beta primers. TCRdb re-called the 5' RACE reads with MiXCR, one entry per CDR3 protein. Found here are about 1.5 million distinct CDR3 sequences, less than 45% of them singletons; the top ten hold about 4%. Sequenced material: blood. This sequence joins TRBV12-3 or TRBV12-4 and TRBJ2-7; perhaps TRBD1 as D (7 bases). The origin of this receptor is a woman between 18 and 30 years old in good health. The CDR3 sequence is CASIGGGFYYEQYF. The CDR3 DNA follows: TGTGCCAGCATTGGAGGGGGCTTCTACTACGAGCAGTACTTC.